This T cell receptor beta chain appears in the sequencing data of a study of blood T cells in healthy people across ages. Findings and caveats of the study: Aged donors had fewer naive CD4+ cells and lower diversity than long-lived donors. Unsorted PBMC input precluded a conclusive naive versus antigen-experienced comparison.

To note about this clonotype: The antigen remains undetermined.

Through a sample-barcoded 5' primer and a J-beta primer mix, a second PCR was run for roughly 6 to 11 cycles. A template-switch adaptor containing 12 random nucleotides labeled each cDNA molecule. TCRdb reprocessed the 5' RACE reads with MiXCR, giving one entry per CDR3 protein. The sample carries about 780,000 distinct CDR3 sequences, 35% to 60% recorded once. The CDR3 contains 15 residues. Germline V gene sequence: CDR1 MDHEN, CDR2 SYDVKM. V shed 4 bases, J shed 5 bases, and the junction held 10 bases outside the gene matches. Sequencing was performed on blood. The rearrangement uses TRBV28 and TRBJ2-7; TRBD2 matches at 8 bases. The receptor was isolated from a man older than 75 in good health. CDR3 in amino acids: CASSSWGTSSDEQYF. The CDR3 coding sequence is TGTGCCAGCAGTTCCTGGGGGACTAGTAGCGACGAGCAGTACTTC.